This TCR beta chain was retrieved from a study of immune evolution from preneoplasia to lung adenocarcinoma. This clone was seen more than once but under ten times. Measured with immunoSEQ multiplex PCR; TCRdb has only the in-frame clones, and not every one. The sample yields tens of thousands of clones, less than 80% seen once. Germline loops: CDR1 MNHEY, CDR2 SVGAGI. The CDR3 extends over 13 amino acids. Trimming removed 7 bases at V and 1 base at J, with 10 bases between. The chain employs TRBV6-5 and TRBJ1-1; D is unclear. Input material: FFPE invasive lung adenocarcinoma tissue. The receptor was derived from a person aged 55 to 69 with lung adenocarcinoma. DNA of the CDR3: TGTGCCAGCAAGATTGACACGAACACTGAAGCTTTCTTT. The encoded protein is CASKIDTNTEAFF.